These 30 T cell receptor beta chains originate from one sample sequenced in a study of blood T cell repertoires in COVID-19. Assay used: immunoSEQ multiplex PCR; TCRdb lists only in-frame clones, some missing. The sample has 70,000 or so clones; 76% are singletons. Sequencing input: peripheral blood. The receptors derive from a man aged 55-75 years with COVID-19, enrolled during active disease.

The genes are TRBV28 and TRBJ2-6; TRBD1 is a possible D gene (8 bases). Germline V gene data show CDR1 as MDHEN and CDR2 as SYDVKM. Trimming pared 3 bases from V and 0 bases from J, leaving 12 bases between. CDR3 length: 17 amino acids. For the CDR3, the DNA is TGTGCCAGCAGTTTTACAGGGGGGGGCTCTGGGGCCAACGTCCTGACTTTC. Protein sequence: CASSFTGGGSGANVLTF.

The table lists this clone with a few counts. This sample includes further DNA sequences coding for the same CDR3. The CDR3 is CASSQFGGETQYF. CDR3 in DNA: TGCGCCAGCAGCCAGTTCGGGGGAGAGACCCAGTACTTC. The chain couples TRBV4-1 to TRBJ2-5, with D tentatively TRBD2 (6 bases). CDR3 size: 13 residues. The germline gives CDR1 MGHRA, CDR2 YSYEKL. The ends were cut back, 3 bases at V and 4 bases at J, with 9 bases in the middle.

This rearrangement joins TRBV24-1 to TRBJ2-2; possible D gene TRBD1, 6 bases. CDR3 length: 12 amino acids. Germline CDR1 KGHDR, CDR2 SFDVKD. Trimming took 5 bases from V and 9 from J, leaving 9 bases between them. The CDR3 DNA reads as TGTGCCACCAGTGGGGGGCTCCGGGAGCTGTTTTTT. This gives the protein CATSGGLRELFF.

The chain couples TRBV11-2 to TRBJ1-5; 7 bases fit TRBD1. Germline values: CDR1 SGHAT, CDR2 FQNNGV. The CDR3 extends over 13 amino acids. J lost 5 bases, V lost 6 bases, and 4 bases had no gene match. CDR3 DNA: TGTGCCAGCAGTGCCACAGGGGATCAGCCCCAGCATTTT. As protein: CASSATGDQPQHF. Full variable domain (rest looked up from reference TRBV11-2 and TRBJ1-5): EAGVAQSPRYKIIEKRQSVAFWCNPISGHATLYWYQQILGQGPKLLIQFQNNGVVDDSQLPKDRFSAERLKGVDSTLKIQPAKLEDSAVYLCASSATGDQPQHFGDGTRLSIL.

The J gene is TRBJ1-1, the V gene TRBV10-3; 8 bases are a match to TRBD1. This CDR3 has 12 amino acids. Germline V gives CDR1 ENHRY, CDR2 SYGVKD. Germline trimming cut 10 bases from V and 5 bases from J; bases unmatched to any gene: 6. This CDR3 reads CATTGGITEAFF. Here the CDR3 DNA reads TGTGCCACCACAGGGGGAATTACTGAAGCTTTCTTT.

This chain joins TRBV12-3 or TRBV12-4 and TRBJ1-4; D perhaps matches TRBD1 (5 bases). CDR3 length equals 13 residues. Trimming pared 6 bases from V and 8 bases from J, leaving 13 bases between. For the CDR3, the DNA is TGTGCCAGCAGGGGGCGCGCCGGGGAAAAACTGTTTTTT. Translated: CASRGRAGEKLFF.

The V and J genes are TRBV5-1 and TRBJ2-5; 11 bases align to TRBD2. The germline CDR1 and CDR2 sequences are SGHRS and YFSETQ. CDR3 length equals 16 residues. The junction had 3 bases not matched to a gene; V was cut back by 0 bases and J by 2 bases. The CDR3 nucleotides read TGCGCCAGCAGCTTGGCGGGGACTAGCGGTCAAGAGACCCAGTACTTC. Translated, it gives CASSLAGTSGQETQYF.

V usage is TRBV29-1 and J usage is TRBJ2-2, with TRBD2 matching over 8 bases. The ends lost 3 bases at V and 4 bases at J; junction bases unmatched: 4. The CDR3 spans 14 residues. CDR1 SQVTM and CDR2 ANQGSEA come from the germline V gene. CDR3 DNA: TGCAGCGTTGAGGGCCGGGGGGGCACCGGGGAGCTGTTTTTT. This translates into CSVEGRGGTGELFF.

This chain connects TRBV21-1 to TRBJ1-5; the table calls TRBD1, which could not be checked here. TRBV21-1 is labeled a pseudogene. CDR3 length equals 14 residues. The DNA for the CDR3 is TGTGCCAGCAGCAGGACAGCATGCAATCAGCCCCAGCATTTT. This sequence encodes CASSRTACNQPQHF.

The V and J genes are TRBV2 and TRBJ2-7; 11 positions match TRBD2. J gave up 6 bases and V 7 bases, and 14 bases lay outside the gene matches. The CDR3 spans 16 residues. The V gene's germline CDR1 is SNHLY and CDR2 FYNNEI. The CDR3 bases are TGTGCCAGCAAGGAATTAGCGGGAGGGCCTGGGGGCGAGCAGTACTTC. Encoded protein: CASKELAGGPGGEQYF.

This clone was seen only a few times. The chain joins TRBV5-1 to TRBJ1-2, with 7 bases matching TRBD1. Germline lookup yields CDR1 SGHRS and CDR2 YFSETQ. This CDR3 spans 13 amino acids. V dropped 4 bases and J dropped 2; count of bases not matched to a gene: 2. The CDR3 DNA follows: TGCGCCAGCAGCATGGGACAGAACTATGGCTACACCTTC. Encoded protein: CASSMGQNYGYTF.

The chain joins TRBV5-3 to TRBJ1-5; D is uncertain. TRBV5-3 carries the ORF label, with uncertain function. V was trimmed by 0 bases and J by 0 bases, leaving 10 bases between them. This CDR3 is 16 amino acids long. CDR3 sequence: CARSLAGVYSNQPQHF. CDR3 nucleotide sequence: TGTGCCAGAAGCTTGGCCGGGGTCTATAGCAATCAGCCCCAGCATTTT.

This clone was seen a few times. CDR3 loop: CASSSPRGRTDTQYF. The CDR3, as DNA: TGTGCCAGCAGCTCTCCTAGGGGCCGCACAGATACGCAGTATTTT. The chain recombines TRBV11-2 with TRBJ2-3; D is perhaps TRBD1 (5 bases). V shed 4 bases and J shed 1 base, with 12 bases lying between them. The CDR3 has 15 residues. Germline loops: CDR1 SGHAT, CDR2 FQNNGV.

This chain links TRBV12-3 or TRBV12-4 with TRBJ2-4, with a weak D call TRBD1 (5 bases). This CDR3 is 13 amino acids long. The ends were cut back, 7 bases at V and 6 bases at J, with 13 bases in the middle. Written as DNA, the CDR3 is TGTGCCAGCACCACAGGTGACGGAAACATTCAGTACTTC. It is translated as CASTTGDGNIQYF.

This clone appeared once. This chain links TRBV5-6 with TRBJ1-4; D gene uncertain. Germline V gene lookup returns CDR1 SGHDT and CDR2 YYEEEE. V gave up 4 bases and J gave up 0 bases, with 7 bases separating them. The CDR3 sequence is 14 residues long. The CDR3 DNA reads TGTGCCAGCAGCCTGGGAGCAACTAATGAAAAACTGTTTTTT. Translated: CASSLGATNEKLFF.

The V and J genes are TRBV5-1 and TRBJ1-4; D not resolved. There are 14 residues in the CDR3. The V end was cut by 2 bases, the J end by 8 bases, with 13 bases between. CDR1 is SGHRS and CDR2 is YFSETQ in the germline V gene. The CDR3 loop reads CASSFSTDGEKLFF. CDR3 sequence (DNA): TGCGCCAGCAGCTTTTCAACAGATGGGGAAAAACTGTTTTTT.

CDR3 in DNA: TGTGCCAGCAGCTTATCAGTGGTCTCCTACGAGCAGTACTTC. This encodes CASSLSVVSYEQYF. V is TRBV11-3 and J is TRBJ2-7; no clear D gene. The germline V gene has CDR1 SGHNT and CDR2 YENEEA. The V gene lost 2 bases and the J gene lost 0 bases, with 8 bases spanning the gap. This CDR3 spans 14 amino acids.

The chain recombines TRBV28 with TRBJ2-7; a weak D match, TRBD2 (5 bases). Per germline, CDR1 MDHEN and CDR2 SYDVKM. CDR3 length: 14 amino acids. V lost 7 bases to trimming and J lost 0 bases, with 13 bases between them. The CDR3 DNA reads as TGTGCCAGCAATGAGGGATCCCTCTCCTACGAGCAGTACTTC. This encodes CASNEGSLSYEQYF.

This clone came up a few times. J is TRBJ2-3 and V is TRBV5-1, with TRBD2 matching 10 bases. Trimming removed 0 bases from V and 3 bases from J; junction bases left unmatched: 4. The CDR3 is made up of 16 amino acids. Germline CDR1 reads SGHRS; CDR2 reads YFSETQ. The CDR3 nucleotides are TGCGCCAGCAGCTTGGGGGGACTAGCGCTAACAGATACGCAGTATTTT. Amino acids: CASSLGGLALTDTQYF.

The rearrangement links TRBV28 to TRBJ1-2, with D unclear. Germline V lookup: CDR1 MDHEN, CDR2 SYDVKM. This CDR3 region has 12 residues. V lost 6 bases and J lost 3, with 8 bases in between. CDR3 sequence: CASRARDYGYTF. The CDR3 bases are TGTGCCAGCAGGGCACGGGACTATGGCTACACCTTC.

This rearrangement joins TRBV11-3 to TRBJ1-2, with D perhaps matching TRBD1 (6 bases). The CDR3 loop spans 12 amino acids. Germline values: CDR1 SGHNT, CDR2 YENEEA. Trimming removed 4 bases at V and 7 bases at J, with 10 bases between. The CDR3 nucleotides are TGTGCCAGCAGCTCGGGGACATTTGGCTACACCTTC. This translates into CASSSGTFGYTF.

V is TRBV27 and J is TRBJ2-3, with a weak D call TRBD2 (6 bases). Germline V CDR1 and CDR2: MNHEY, SMNVEV (reference sequence). This CDR3 is 15 amino acids long. V was trimmed by 2 bases and J by 1 base, leaving 10 bases between them. CDR3 region: CASSLKTSGTDTQYF. In DNA, the CDR3 is TGTGCCAGCAGTTTAAAGACTAGTGGCACAGATACGCAGTATTTT.

This chain connects TRBV29-1 to TRBJ2-7; the D gene is possibly TRBD2 (6 bases). CDR1 SQVTM and CDR2 ANQGSEA come from the germline V gene. The CDR3 loop spans 14 amino acids. V lost 2 bases to trimming and J lost 6 bases, with 17 bases between them. CDR3 in DNA: TGCAGCGTTGAATTGGGACTCCCGAGGCTCGAGCAGTACTTC. Translated: CSVELGLPRLEQYF.

V and J are TRBV9 and TRBJ2-1; D not resolved. Germline V gives CDR1 SGDLS, CDR2 YYNGEE. This CDR3 spans 15 amino acids. V lost 4 bases and J 0 bases, leaving 11 bases between the germline ends. The chain's CDR3 is CASSSRSSSYNEQFF. Written as DNA, the CDR3 is TGTGCCAGCAGCTCCCGCTCTAGCTCCTACAATGAGCAGTTCTTC.

The chain links TRBV7-9 to TRBJ1-4; the match to TRBD1 covers 9 bases. Unmatched junction bases numbered 13, after V lost 4 bases and J lost 7 bases. The length of the CDR3 is 17 residues. The V gene's germline CDR1 is SEHNR and CDR2 FQNEAQ (reference sequence). CDR3 residues: CASSSTTQGASGEKLFF. CDR3 coding DNA: TGTGCCAGCAGCTCCACAACACAGGGGGCATCAGGTGAAAAACTGTTTTTT.

This chain joins TRBV19 and TRBJ1-2, with 8 bases matching TRBD1. In germline, CDR1 is LNHDA, CDR2 SQIVND (reference sequence). The ends lost 5 bases at V and 4 bases at J; junction bases unmatched: 9. The CDR3 consists of 15 residues. The CDR3 nucleotides read TGTGCCAGTAGTTCGCAGGGGGCGCTTCCCTATGGCTACACCTTC. Its protein is CASSSQGALPYGYTF.

The chain has TRBV7-9 and TRBJ1-4; D is uncertain. CDR1 is SEHNR, CDR2 FQNEAQ, per germline (reference sequence). The CDR3 covers 14 residues. V lost 6 bases and J 7 bases, leaving 15 bases between the germline ends. In nucleotides, the CDR3 is TGTGCCAGCAGACCAGGTTCTTCCTTTGAAAAACTGTTTTTT. This encodes CASRPGSSFEKLFF.

The chain joins TRBV14 to TRBJ2-5; 9 bases are a match to TRBD2. Germline V gene data show CDR1 as SGHDN and CDR2 as FVKESK. V lost 1 base and J lost 4; bases outside the gene matches: 7. This CDR3 region has 16 residues. This CDR3 reads CASSQGIAGVGETQYF. The CDR3 DNA follows: TGTGCCAGCAGCCAAGGAATAGCGGGAGTGGGAGAGACCCAGTACTTC.

The V gene is TRBV4-2, the J gene TRBJ2-5; D is undetermined. This CDR3 contains 13 residues. Germline V gives CDR1 LGHNA, CDR2 YNFKEQ. Trimming cost V 5 bases and J 5 bases, with 12 bases left between them. The CDR3: CASSERLWETQYF. CDR3 nucleotides: TGTGCCAGCAGCGAACGGTTGTGGGAGACCCAGTACTTC.

The rearrangement links TRBV5-1 to TRBJ1-4, with D unclear. Between the trimmed V and J ends, which lost 4 bases and 5 bases, there was a span of 12 bases. Germline CDR1 is SGHRS and CDR2 is YFSETQ. The CDR3 is 14 residues long. CDR3 sequence (DNA): TGCGCCAGCAGCGCCAAGGAGTACAATGAAAAACTGTTTTTT. This gives the protein CASSAKEYNEKLFF.